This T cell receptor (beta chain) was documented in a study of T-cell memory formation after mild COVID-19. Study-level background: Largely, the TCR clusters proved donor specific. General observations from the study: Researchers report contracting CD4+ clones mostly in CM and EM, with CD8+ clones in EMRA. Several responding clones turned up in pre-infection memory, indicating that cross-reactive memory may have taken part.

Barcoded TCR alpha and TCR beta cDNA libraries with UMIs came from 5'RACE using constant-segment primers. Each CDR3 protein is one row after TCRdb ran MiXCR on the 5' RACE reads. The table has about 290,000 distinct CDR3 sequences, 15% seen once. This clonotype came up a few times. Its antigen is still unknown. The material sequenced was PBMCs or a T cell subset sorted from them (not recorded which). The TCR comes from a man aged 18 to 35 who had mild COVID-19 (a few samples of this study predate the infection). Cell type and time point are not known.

The CDR3 bases are TGTGCCAGCAGCTTAGTTGTGGGGCCGGGCTCCTACAATGAGCAGTTCTTC. Translating it yields CASSLVVGPGSYNEQFF. The J gene is TRBJ2-1, the V gene TRBV11-2, with D maybe TRBD1 (5 bases). Germline CDR1 reads SGHAT; CDR2 reads FQNNGV. The CDR3 length is 17 residues. V lost 1 base to trimming and J lost 0 bases, with 13 bases between them.